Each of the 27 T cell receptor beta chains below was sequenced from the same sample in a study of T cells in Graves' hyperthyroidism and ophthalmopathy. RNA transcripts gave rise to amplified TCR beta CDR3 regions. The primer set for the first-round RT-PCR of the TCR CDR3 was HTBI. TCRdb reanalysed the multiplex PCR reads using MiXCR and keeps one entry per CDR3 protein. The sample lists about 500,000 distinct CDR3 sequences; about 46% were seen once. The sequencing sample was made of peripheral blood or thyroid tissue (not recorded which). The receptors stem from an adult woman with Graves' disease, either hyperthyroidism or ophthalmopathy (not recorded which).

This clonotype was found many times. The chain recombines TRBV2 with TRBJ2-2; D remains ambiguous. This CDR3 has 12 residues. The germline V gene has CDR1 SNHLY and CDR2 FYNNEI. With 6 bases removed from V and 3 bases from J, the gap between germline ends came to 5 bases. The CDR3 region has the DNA TGTGCCAGCAGCAAGCACACCGGGGAGCTGTTTTTT. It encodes CASSKHTGELFF.

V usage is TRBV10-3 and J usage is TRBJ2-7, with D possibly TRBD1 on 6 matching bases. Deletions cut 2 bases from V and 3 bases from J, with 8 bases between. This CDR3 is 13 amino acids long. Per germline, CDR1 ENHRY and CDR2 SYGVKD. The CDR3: CAISEEQGYEQYF. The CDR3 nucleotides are TGTGCCATCAGTGAGGAACAGGGCTACGAGCAGTACTTC.

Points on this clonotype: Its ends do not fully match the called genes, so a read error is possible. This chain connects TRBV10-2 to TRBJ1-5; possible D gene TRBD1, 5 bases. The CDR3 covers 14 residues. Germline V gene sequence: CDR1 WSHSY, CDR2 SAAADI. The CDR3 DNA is TGTGCCAGCAGTGCCGGGACGGTCAATCAGCCCCAGCATTTT. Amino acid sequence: CASSAGTVNQPQHF.

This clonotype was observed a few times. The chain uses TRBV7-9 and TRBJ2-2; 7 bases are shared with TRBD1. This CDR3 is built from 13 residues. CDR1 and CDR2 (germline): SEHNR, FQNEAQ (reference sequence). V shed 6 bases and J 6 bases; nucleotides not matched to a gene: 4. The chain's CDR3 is CASRRQGSGELFF. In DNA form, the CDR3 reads TGTGCCAGCAGAAGACAGGGTTCCGGGGAGCTGTTTTTT.

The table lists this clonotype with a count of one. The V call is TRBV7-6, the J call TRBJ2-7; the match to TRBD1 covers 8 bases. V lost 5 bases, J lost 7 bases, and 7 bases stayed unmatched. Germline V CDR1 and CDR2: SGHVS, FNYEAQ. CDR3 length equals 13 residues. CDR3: CASSPRTGWEQYF. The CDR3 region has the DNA TGTGCCAGCAGCCCTCGGACAGGGTGGGAGCAGTACTTC.

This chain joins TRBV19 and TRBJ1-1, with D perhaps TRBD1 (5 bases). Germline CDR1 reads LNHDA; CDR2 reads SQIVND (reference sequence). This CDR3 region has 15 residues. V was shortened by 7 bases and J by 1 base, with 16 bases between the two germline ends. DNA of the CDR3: TGTGCCAGTACCAAAAGTCCGGGGCAGAACACTGAAGCTTTCTTT. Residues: CASTKSPGQNTEAFF.

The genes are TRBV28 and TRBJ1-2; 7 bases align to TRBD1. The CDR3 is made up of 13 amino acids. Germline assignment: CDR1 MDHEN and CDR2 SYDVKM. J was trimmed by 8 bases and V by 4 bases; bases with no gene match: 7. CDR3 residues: CASSSGTERGYTF. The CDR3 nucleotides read TGTGCCAGCAGTTCCGGGACAGAGCGCGGCTACACCTTC.

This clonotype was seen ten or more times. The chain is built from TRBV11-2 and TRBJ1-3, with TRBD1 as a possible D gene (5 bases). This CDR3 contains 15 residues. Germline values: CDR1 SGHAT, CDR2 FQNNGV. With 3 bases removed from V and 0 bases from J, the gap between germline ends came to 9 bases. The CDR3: CASSLRQYSGNTIYF. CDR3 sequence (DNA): TGTGCCAGCAGCTTGCGACAGTACTCTGGAAACACCATATATTTT. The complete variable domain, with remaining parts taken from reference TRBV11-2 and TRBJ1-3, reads EAGVAQSPRYKIIEKRQSVAFWCNPISGHATLYWYQQILGQGPKLLIQFQNNGVVDDSQLPKDRFSAERLKGVDSTLKIQPAKLEDSAVYLCASSLRQYSGNTIYFGEGSWLTVV.

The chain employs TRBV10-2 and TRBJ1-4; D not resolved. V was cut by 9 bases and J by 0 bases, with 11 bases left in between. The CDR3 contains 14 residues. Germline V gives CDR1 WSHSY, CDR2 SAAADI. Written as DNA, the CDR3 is TGCGCCAGGGTGAACAGAGCAACTAATGAAAAACTGTTTTTT. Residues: CARVNRATNEKLFF.

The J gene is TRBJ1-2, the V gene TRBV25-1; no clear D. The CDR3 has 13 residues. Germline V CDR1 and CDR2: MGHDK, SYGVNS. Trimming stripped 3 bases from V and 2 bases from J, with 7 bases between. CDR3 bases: TGTGCCAGCAGTGAGGCGGAGAACTATGGCTACACCTTC. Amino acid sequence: CASSEAENYGYTF.

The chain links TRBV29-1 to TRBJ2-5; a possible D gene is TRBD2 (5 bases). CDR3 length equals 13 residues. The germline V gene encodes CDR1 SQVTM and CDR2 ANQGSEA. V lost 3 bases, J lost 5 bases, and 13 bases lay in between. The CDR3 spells CSVDLILGETQYF. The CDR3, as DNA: TGCAGCGTTGACCTTATACTAGGGGAGACCCAGTACTTC.

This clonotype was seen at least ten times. The CDR3 region has the DNA TGTGCCAGCAGGCCCCAGGGGGGTTATGGCTACACCTTC. As protein: CASRPQGGYGYTF. V gene TRBV25-1 combines with J gene TRBJ1-2; 7 bases line up with TRBD1. The V segment lost 6 bases and the J segment 5 bases; nucleotides outside the gene matches: 6. The CDR3 sequence is 13 residues long. Germline lookup yields CDR1 MGHDK and CDR2 SYGVNS.

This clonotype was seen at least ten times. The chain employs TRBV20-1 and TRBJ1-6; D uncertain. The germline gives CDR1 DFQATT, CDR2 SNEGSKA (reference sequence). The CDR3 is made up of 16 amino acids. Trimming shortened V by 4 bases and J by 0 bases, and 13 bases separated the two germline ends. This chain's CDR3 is CSATRNKSSYNSPLHF. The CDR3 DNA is TGCAGTGCTACCCGGAACAAGAGCTCCTATAATTCACCCCTCCACTTT.

CDR3 DNA: TGCAGCGTTGGACAGGGGACCTTCACTGAAGCTTTCTTT. It yields the protein CSVGQGTFTEAFF. V gene TRBV29-1 combines with J gene TRBJ1-1, with 8 bases lining up with TRBD1. CDR1 SQVTM and CDR2 ANQGSEA come from the germline V gene. Trimming removed 4 bases from V and 4 bases from J; junction bases left unmatched: 5. CDR3 size: 13 residues.

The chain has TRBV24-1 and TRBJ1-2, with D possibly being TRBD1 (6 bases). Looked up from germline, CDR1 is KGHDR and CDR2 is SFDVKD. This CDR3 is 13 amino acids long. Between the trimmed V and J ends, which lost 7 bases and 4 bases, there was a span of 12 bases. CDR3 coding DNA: TGTGCCACCAGCCGAGACAGGACCTATGGCTACACCTTC. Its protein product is CATSRDRTYGYTF.

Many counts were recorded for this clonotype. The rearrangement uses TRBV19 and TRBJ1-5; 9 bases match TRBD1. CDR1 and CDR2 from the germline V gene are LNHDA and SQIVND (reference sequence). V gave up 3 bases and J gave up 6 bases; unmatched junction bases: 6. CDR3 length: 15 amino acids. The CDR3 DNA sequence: TGTGCCAGTAGTATCGGGGGACAGGGCCTTCAGCCCCAGCATTTT. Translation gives CASSIGGQGLQPQHF.

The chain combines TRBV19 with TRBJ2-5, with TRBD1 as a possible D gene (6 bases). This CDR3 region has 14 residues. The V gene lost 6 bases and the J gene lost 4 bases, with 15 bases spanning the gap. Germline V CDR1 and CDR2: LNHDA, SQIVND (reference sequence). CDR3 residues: CASSPTGLGETQYF. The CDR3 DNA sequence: TGTGCCAGTAGCCCGACAGGTCTCGGAGAGACCCAGTACTTC.

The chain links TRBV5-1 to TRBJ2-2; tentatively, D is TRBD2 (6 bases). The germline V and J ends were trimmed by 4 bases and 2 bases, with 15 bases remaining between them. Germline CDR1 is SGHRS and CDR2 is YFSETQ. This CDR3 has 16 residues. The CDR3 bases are TGCGCCAGCAGCCCCAGAACTAGCTTCAACACCGGGGAGCTGTTTTTT. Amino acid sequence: CASSPRTSFNTGELFF. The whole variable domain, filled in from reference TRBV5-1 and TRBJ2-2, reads KAGVTQTPRYLIKTRGQQVTLSCSPISGHRSVSWYQQTPGQGLQFLFEYFSETQRNKGNFPGRFSGRQFSNSRSEMNVSTLELGDSALYLCASSPRTSFNTGELFFGEGSRLTVL.

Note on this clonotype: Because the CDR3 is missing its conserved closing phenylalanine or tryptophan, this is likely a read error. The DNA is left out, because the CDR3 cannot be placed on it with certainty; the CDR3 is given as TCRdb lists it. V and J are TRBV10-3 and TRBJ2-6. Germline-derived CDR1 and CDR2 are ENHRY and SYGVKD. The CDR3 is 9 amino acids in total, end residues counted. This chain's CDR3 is CAISESKTV.

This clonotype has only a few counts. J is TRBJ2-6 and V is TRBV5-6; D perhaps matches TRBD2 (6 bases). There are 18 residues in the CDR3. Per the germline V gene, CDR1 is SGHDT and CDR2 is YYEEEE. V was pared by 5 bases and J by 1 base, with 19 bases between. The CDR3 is CASRGLETADSGANVLTF. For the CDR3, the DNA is TGTGCCAGCAGGGGACTCGAGACTGCCGATTCTGGGGCCAACGTCCTGACTTTC.

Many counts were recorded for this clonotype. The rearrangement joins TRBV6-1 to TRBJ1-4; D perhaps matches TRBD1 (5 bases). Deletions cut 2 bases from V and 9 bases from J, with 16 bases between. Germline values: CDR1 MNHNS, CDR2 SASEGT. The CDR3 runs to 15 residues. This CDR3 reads CASSERGDLMKKLFF. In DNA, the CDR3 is TGTGCCAGCAGTGAAAGGGGAGACCTAATGAAAAAACTGTTTTTT.

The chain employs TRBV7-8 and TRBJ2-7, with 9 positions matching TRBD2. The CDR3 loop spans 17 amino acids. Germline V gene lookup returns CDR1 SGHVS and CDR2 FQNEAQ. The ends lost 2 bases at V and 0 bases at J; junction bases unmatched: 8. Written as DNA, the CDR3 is TGTGCCAGCAGCTTACTGGCTAGCGGGGACTTCTCCTACGAGCAGTACTTC. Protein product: CASSLLASGDFSYEQYF.

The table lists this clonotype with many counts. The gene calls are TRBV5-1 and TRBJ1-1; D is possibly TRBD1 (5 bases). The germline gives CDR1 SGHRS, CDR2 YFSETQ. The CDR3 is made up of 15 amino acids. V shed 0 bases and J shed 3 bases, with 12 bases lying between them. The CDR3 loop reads CASSLEWGLDTEAFF. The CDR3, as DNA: TGCGCCAGCAGCTTGGAGTGGGGCCTGGACACTGAAGCTTTCTTT.

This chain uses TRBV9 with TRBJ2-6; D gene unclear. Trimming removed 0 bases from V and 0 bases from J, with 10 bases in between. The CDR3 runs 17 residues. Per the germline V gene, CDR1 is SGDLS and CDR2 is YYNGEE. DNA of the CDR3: TGTGCCAGCAGCGTAGCGCCAAAGAACTCTGGGGCCAACGTCCTGACTTTC. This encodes CASSVAPKNSGANVLTF.

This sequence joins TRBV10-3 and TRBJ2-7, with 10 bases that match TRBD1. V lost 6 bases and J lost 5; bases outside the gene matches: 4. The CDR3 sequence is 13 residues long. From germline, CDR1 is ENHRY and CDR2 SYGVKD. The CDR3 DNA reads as TGTGCCATCAGGGACAGGGGGTCTGACGAGCAGTACTTC. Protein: CAIRDRGSDEQYF.

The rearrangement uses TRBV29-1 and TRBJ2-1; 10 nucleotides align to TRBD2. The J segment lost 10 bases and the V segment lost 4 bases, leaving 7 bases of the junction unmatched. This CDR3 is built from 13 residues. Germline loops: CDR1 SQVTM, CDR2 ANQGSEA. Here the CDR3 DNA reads TGCAGCGTTGGGGGACTAGCGAGGAGAGAGCAGTTCTTC. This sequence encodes CSVGGLARREQFF.

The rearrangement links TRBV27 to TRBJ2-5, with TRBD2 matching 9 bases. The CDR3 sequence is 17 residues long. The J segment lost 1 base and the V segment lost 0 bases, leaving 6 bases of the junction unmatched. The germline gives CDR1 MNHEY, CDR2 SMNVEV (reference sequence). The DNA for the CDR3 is TGTGCCAGCAGTTTATCCGTAGCGGGAGTCATCCAAGAGACCCAGTACTTC. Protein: CASSLSVAGVIQETQYF.